The 4 T cell receptor beta chains below were found in one sample sequenced in a study of blood T cell repertoires in COVID-19. The data were produced by immunoSEQ multiplex PCR, yet TCRdb's version contains in-frame clones alone and is incomplete. The repertoire holds around 150,000 clones, with under 80% as singletons. Sequenced sample: peripheral blood. The receptors derive from a man in his sixties or seventies with acute or convalescent COVID-19.

The chain couples TRBV7-2 to TRBJ1-5; TRBD1 might be the D (5 bases). The CDR3 has 14 amino acids. V dropped 3 bases and J dropped 3 bases, with 9 bases sitting between them. CDR1 is SGHTA and CDR2 is FQGNSA in the germline V gene. The CDR3 is CASSFSRVNQPQHF. CDR3 DNA: TGTGCCAGCAGCTTTTCCAGGGTCAATCAGCCCCAGCATTTT.

This clone was observed at least ten times. The rearrangement links TRBV18 to TRBJ2-6; D might be TRBD2 (5 bases). Looked up from germline, CDR1 is KGHSH and CDR2 is LQKENI. The length of the CDR3 is 17 residues. Trimming took 3 bases from V and 0 from J, leaving 12 bases between them. CDR3 coding DNA: TGTGCCAGCTCACCCCTCCCCGGGGACTCTGGGGCCAACGTCCTGACTTTC. Translation: CASSPLPGDSGANVLTF.

The chain joins TRBV6-5 to TRBJ1-6; no clear D gene. Germline V CDR1 and CDR2: MNHEY, SVGAGI. The CDR3 sequence is 16 residues long. Trimming took 0 bases from V and 7 from J, leaving 13 bases between them. CDR3 DNA: TGTGCCAGCAGTTACTCGGCATCTATCGGGAATTCACCCCTCCACTTT. This translates into CASSYSASIGNSPLHF.

The CDR3 region has the DNA TGTGCCAGCAGCTTAAGGGGAGGCCACAATGAGCAGTTCTTC. Protein sequence: CASSLRGGHNEQFF. The V gene is TRBV7-3, the J gene TRBJ2-1; possibly TRBD2 for D (6 bases). Trimming took off 1 base at V and 5 bases at J, with 9 bases between the two ends. The CDR3 is made up of 14 amino acids. Germline V CDR1 and CDR2: SGHTA, FQGTGA.